This record looks at one T cell receptor beta chain sequence and its context. In the original processing: Counts of nucleated cells, estimated from reference gene primer amplification, were obtained. Data came from immunoSEQ multiplex PCR; TCRdb stores just in-frame clones and leaves some out. The V and J calls and the clone size are those of that table, but D and trimming were determined from the DNA. Among hundreds of thousands of clones listed, approximately 90% were seen once. This entry is derived from a study of blood T cell repertoires in COVID-19. About the study: PBMCs, B-cell-depleted T cells, or T cells were the source of the cDNA or gDNA that made up the material.

The CDR3 is 20 residues long. From germline, CDR1 is SGHKS and CDR2 YYEKEE (reference sequence). Trimming took 4 bases from V and 0 from J; bases not matched to a gene: 14. Participants were aged about 18 to 95 years, lived in 25 or so US areas, and enrolled virtually. In Cohort 3, a recovered donor had either two negative PCRs, clearance, or symptom resolution. Sequencing input: PBMCs or T cells enriched from blood (not recorded which). This sequence joins TRBV5-5 and TRBJ2-6; TRBD1 matches 9 bases. This TCR was recovered from a woman aged 50 to 60 who had recovered from COVID-19. DNA for the CDR3: TGTGCCAGCAGCCCGAGCTTGTTGGGACAGGGTTACTCTGGGGCCAACGTCCTGACTTTC. Its translation: CASSPSLLGQGYSGANVLTF. Based on the CDR3 plus reference TRBV5-5 and TRBJ2-6, the full variable domain is DAGVTQSPTHLIKTRGQQVTLRCSPISGHKSVSWYQQVLGQGPQFIFQYYEKEERGRGNFPDRFSARQFPNYSSELNVNALLLGDSALYLCASSPSLLGQGYSGANVLTFGAGSRLTVL.